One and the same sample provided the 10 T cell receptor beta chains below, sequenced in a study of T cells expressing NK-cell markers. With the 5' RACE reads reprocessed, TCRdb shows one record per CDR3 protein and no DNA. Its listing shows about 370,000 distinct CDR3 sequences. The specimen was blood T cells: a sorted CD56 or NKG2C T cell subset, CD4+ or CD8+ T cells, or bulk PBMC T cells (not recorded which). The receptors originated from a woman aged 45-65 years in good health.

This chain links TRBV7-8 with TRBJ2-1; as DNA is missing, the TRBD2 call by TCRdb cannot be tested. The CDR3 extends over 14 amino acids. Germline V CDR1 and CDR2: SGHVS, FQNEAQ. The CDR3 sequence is CASSLLEARIEQFF.

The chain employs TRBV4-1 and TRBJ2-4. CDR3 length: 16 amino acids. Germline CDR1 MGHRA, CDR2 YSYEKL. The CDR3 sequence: CASSQELASVKNIQYF.

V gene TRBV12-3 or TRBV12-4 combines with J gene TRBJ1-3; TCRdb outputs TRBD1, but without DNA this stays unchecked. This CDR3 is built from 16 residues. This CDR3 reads CASSSSVALRGNTIYF.

CDR3 amino acids: CASSLGAGEQYF. The rearrangement links TRBV5-1 to TRBJ2-7; checking the TCRdb D call of TRBD2 is not possible without DNA. There are 12 residues in the CDR3. Germline lookup yields CDR1 SGHRS and CDR2 YFSETQ.

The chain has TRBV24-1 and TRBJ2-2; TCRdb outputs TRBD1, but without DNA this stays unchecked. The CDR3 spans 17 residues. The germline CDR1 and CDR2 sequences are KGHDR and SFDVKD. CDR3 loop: CATSDLTGGSNTGELFF.

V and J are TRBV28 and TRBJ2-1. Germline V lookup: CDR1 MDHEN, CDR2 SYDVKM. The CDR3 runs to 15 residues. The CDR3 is CASSFVGVAYNEQFF.

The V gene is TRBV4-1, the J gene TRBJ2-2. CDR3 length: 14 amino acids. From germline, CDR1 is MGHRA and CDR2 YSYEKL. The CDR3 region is CASSQVSITGELFF.

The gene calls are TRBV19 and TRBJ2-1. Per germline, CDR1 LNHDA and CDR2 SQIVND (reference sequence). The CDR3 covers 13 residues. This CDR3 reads CASSAGSYNEQFF.

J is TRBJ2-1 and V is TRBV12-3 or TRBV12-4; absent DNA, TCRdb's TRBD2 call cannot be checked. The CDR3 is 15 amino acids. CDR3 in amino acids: CASSPAKGPYNEQFF.

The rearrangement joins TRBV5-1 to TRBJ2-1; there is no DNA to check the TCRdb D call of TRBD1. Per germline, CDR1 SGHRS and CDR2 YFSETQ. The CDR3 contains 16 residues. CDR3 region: CASSLPSGAGGNEQFF. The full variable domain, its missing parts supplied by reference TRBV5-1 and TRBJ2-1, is KAGVTQTPRYLIKTRGQQVTLSCSPISGHRSVSWYQQTPGQGLQFLFEYFSETQRNKGNFPGRFSGRQFSNSRSEMNVSTLELGDSALYLCASSLPSGAGGNEQFFGPGTRLTVL.